These 2 T cell receptor beta chains were all obtained from the same sample, sequenced in a study of T cells in Graves' hyperthyroidism and ophthalmopathy. Amplified regions were TCR beta CDR3 sequences from RNA transcripts. With the HTBI primer set, the TCR CDR3 went through a first round of RT-PCR. TCRdb fed the multiplex PCR reads into MiXCR, producing one record per CDR3 protein. The sample has about 210,000 distinct CDR3 sequences, roughly 18% seen once. Material for sequencing was blood. These receptors were collected from a man aged 50 to 60 with Graves' hyperthyroidism.

This clonotype was seen only a few times. It may be a read error: a sequence one base away is much more abundant. The chain carries TRBV2 and TRBJ2-7; a weak D match, TRBD2 (5 bases). Trimming shortened V by 10 bases and J by 3 bases, and 22 bases separated the two germline ends. The CDR3 has 15 amino acids. Germline CDR1 and CDR2: SNHLY and FYNNEI. As DNA, the CDR3 is TGTGCCAACAACCGCAATGAACTCGGGATCTACGAGCAGTACTTC. Translating it yields CANNRNELGIYEQYF.

The CDR3 here is CASRLLGRETDTQYF. The CDR3 DNA reads TGTGCCAGCAGGCTACTAGGGAGGGAGACAGATACGCAGTATTTT. The chain combines TRBV11-3 with TRBJ2-3, with TRBD2 matching over 7 bases. This CDR3 contains 15 residues. CDR1 is SGHNT and CDR2 is YENEEA in the germline V gene. V shed 6 bases and J 3 bases; nucleotides not matched to a gene: 9.